Listed below are T cell receptor beta chains from one sample, sequenced in a study of cytomegalovirus exposure and HLA in healthy donors. Repertoires were generated with immunoSEQ multiplex PCR, while TCRdb's copy carries only in-frame clones and drops some. Among under 200,000 clones, over 75% were seen once, and the ten largest hold 1%. Sequenced input: PBMCs. The source of these receptors is a woman aged 45-59 years in good health and CMV-seropositive. CDR3s include the opening cysteine and the closing phenylalanine or tryptophan. The order of the fields is clone size, V gene, D gene, J gene, CDR3 protein, CDR3 DNA. D genes are given only for firm matches. Clone size, where shown, is once, few, many, or a class for clones that have expanded.

>.|TRBV4-3|.|TRBJ2-3
CASSQTGTSDTQYF
TGCGCCAGCAGCCAAACAGGGACATCAGATACGCAGTATTTT
>.|TRBV5-6|.|TRBJ1-2
CASSWGKAGDGYTF
TGTGCCAGCAGTTGGGGCAAGGCGGGGGATGGCTACACCTTC
>.|TRBV7-9|TRBD2|TRBJ2-7
CASSLGRTSGGYEQYF
TGTGCCAGCAGCTTAGGTCGGACTAGCGGGGGCTACGAGCAGTACTTC
>few|TRBV29-1|.|TRBJ2-7
CSVFLRGGDLYEQYF
TGCAGCGTTTTCCTAAGAGGCGGAGACCTCTACGAGCAGTACTTC
>once|TRBV5-5|.|TRBJ2-3
CASSLAGDTQYF
TGTGCCAGCAGCTTAGCCGGGGATACGCAGTATTTT
>.|TRBV19|TRBD1|TRBJ2-1
CASSPGQGSYNEQFF
TGTGCCAGTAGCCCGGGACAGGGGTCCTACAATGAGCAGTTCTTC
>.|TRBV4-3|.|TRBJ1-6
CASSQVPGTGVYNSPLHF
TGCGCCAGCAGCCAAGTGCCAGGGACGGGGGTCTATAATTCACCCCTCCACTTT
>.|TRBV5-1|TRBD2|TRBJ2-2
CASSLAGANTGELFF
TGCGCCAGCAGCTTAGCGGGGGCTAACACCGGGGAGCTGTTTTTT
>.|TRBV7-9|.|TRBJ2-2
CASSSWTARGTGELFF
TGTGCCAGCAGCTCGTGGACAGCTCGAGGCACCGGGGAGCTGTTTTTT
>.|TRBV7-9|.|TRBJ2-5
CASIGGLLGTQYF
TGTGCCAGCATCGGAGGACTCCTTGGGACCCAGTACTTC
>.|TRBV6-6|TRBD2|TRBJ2-7
CASSYPSGSVSYEQYF
TGTGCCAGCAGTTACCCTAGCGGGAGCGTCTCCTACGAGCAGTACTTC
>.|TRBV9|TRBD2|TRBJ2-1
CASTDLGLAGSQQFF
TGTGCCAGCACCGACTTGGGACTAGCGGGCTCACAGCAGTTCTTC
>.|TRBV4-1|.|TRBJ1-3
CASSQVQGITGNTIYF
TGCGCCAGCAGCCAGGTACAGGGTATAACTGGAAACACCATATATTTT
>.|TRBV5-5|TRBD1|TRBJ1-2
CASSLQADRAYGYTF
TGTGCCAGCAGCTTACAAGCCGACAGGGCGTATGGCTACACCTTC
>.|TRBV4-3|TRBD2|TRBJ2-3
CASSELAGPTDTQYF
TGCGCCAGCAGCGAACTAGCGGGGCCCACAGATACGCAGTATTTT
>.|TRBV5-1|.|TRBJ2-5
CASSPGLEETQYF
TGCGCCAGCAGCCCAGGTCTCGAAGAGACCCAGTACTTC
>.|TRBV25-1|.|TRBJ2-1
CASSERGANEQFF
TGTGCCAGCAGTGAACGGGGAGCAAATGAGCAGTTCTTC
>once|TRBV5-1|TRBD1|TRBJ2-7
CASRSRTGNEQYF
TGCGCCAGCAGGAGTCGGACAGGGAACGAGCAGTACTTC